The sequence of this TCR beta chain was determined in a study of neurological immune-mediated disorders. Germline V lookup: CDR1 SGHDT, CDR2 YYEEEE. The CDR3 is made up of 16 amino acids. The ends lost 4 bases at V and 1 base at J; junction bases unmatched: 10. TCRdb re-called the 5' RACE reads with MiXCR, one entry per CDR3 protein. The repertoire includes about 50,000 distinct CDR3 sequences, approximately 16% of them detected once, and roughly 4% sits in the top ten. This clonotype appeared many times. The clonotype comes from a man aged 55 to 70 in good health. This chain uses TRBV5-6 with TRBJ2-7; the match to TRBD1 covers 8 bases. The sample consisted of PBMCs. CDR3 sequence: CASSVLDRVRSYEQYF. The CDR3 DNA reads as TGTGCCAGCAGCGTCCTGGACAGGGTGAGGTCCTACGAGCAGTACTTC.